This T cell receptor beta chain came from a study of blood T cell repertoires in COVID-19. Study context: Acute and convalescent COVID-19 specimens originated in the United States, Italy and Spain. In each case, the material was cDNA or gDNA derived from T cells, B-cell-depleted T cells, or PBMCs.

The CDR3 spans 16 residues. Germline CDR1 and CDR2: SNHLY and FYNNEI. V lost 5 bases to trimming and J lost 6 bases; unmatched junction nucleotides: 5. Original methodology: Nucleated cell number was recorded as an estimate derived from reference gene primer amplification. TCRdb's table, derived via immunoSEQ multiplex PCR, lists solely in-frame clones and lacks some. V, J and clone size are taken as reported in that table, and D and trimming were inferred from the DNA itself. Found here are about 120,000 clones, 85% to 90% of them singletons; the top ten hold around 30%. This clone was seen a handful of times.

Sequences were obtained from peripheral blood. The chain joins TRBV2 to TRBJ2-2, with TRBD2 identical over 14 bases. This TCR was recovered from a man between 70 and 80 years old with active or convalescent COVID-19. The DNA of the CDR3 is TGTGCCAGCAGTAAAGGGACTAGCGGGAGACCCGGGGAGCTGTTTTTT. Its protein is CASSKGTSGRPGELFF.